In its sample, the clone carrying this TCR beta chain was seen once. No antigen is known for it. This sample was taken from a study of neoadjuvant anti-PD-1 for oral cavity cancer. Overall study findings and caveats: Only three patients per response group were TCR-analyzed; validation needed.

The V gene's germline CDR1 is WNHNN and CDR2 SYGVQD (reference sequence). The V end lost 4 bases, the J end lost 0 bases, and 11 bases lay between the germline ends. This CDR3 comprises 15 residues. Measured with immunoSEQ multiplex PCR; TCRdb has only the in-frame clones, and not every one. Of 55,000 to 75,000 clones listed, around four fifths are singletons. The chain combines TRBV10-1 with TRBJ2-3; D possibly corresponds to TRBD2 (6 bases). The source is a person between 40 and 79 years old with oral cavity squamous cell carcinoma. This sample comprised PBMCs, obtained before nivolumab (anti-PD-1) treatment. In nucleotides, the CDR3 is TGCGCCAGCAGTGCGGAGGGCTCTAGCACAGATACGCAGTATTTT. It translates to CASSAEGSSTDTQYF.